This T cell receptor (beta chain) emerged from a study of cytomegalovirus exposure and HLA in healthy donors. At the level of the study: According to later analysis, the same platform produced the 120 or so validation and 600 to 800 first-cohort repertoires. Notes on the study in general: According to a subsequent analysis, TCR clusters identified in the first cohort showed a tendency to co-occur across the 120 or so validation repertoires. Researchers catalogued 160 or so TCR beta chains as cytomegalovirus-associated. Reports credit the classifier with highly specific, highly sensitive diagnosis of cytomegalovirus status.

The method was immunoSEQ multiplex PCR; TCRdb's version includes in-frame clones alone and lacks a portion of them. This sample has hundreds of thousands of clones, with 80% to 90% found just once. As to this clone: Its target is unknown.

Trimming stripped 4 bases from V and 1 base from J, with 10 bases between. This CDR3 is 14 amino acids long. CDR1 MNHEY and CDR2 SVGAGI come from the germline V gene. The sequenced sample was PBMCs. The chain links TRBV6-5 to TRBJ1-1; no clear D gene. The origin of this receptor is a man aged 18 to 30 in good health and CMV-seronegative. As DNA, the CDR3 is TGTGCCAGCAGTTTGGCTTGGCAGAACACTGAAGCTTTCTTT. Amino acids: CASSLAWQNTEAFF.